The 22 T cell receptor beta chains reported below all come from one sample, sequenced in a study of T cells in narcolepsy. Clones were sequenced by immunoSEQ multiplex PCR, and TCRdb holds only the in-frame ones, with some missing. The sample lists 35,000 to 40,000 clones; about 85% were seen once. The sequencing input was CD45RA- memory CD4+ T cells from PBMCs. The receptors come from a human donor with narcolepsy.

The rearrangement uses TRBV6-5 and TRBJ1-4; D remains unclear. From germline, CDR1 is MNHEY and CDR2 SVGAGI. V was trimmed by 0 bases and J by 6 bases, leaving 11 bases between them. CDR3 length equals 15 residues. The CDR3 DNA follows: TGTGCCAGCAGTTACTCGACATTCGCTGATGAAAAACTGTTTTTT. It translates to CASSYSTFADEKLFF.

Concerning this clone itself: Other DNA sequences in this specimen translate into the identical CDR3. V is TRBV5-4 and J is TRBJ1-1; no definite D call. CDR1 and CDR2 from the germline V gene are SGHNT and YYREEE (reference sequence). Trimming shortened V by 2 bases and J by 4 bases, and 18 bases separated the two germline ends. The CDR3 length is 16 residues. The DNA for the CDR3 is TGTGCCAGCAGCTTAGAGGGAACTCAAAAGGGCACTGAAGCTTTCTTT. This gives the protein CASSLEGTQKGTEAFF.

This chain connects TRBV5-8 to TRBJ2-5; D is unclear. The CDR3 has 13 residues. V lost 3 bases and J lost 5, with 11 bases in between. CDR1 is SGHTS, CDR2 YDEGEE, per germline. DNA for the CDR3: TGTGCCAGCAGCTCCCCATTCGGGGAGACCCAGTACTTC. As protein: CASSSPFGETQYF.

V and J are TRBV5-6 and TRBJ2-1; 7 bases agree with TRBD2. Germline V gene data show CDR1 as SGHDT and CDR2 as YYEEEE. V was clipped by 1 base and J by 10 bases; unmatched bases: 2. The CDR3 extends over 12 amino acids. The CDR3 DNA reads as TGTGCCAGCAGCTTGAGAGCGGGGGAGCAGTTCTTC. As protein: CASSLRAGEQFF. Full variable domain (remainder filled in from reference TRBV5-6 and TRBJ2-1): DAGVTQSPTHLIKTRGQQVTLRCSPKSGHDTVSWYQQALGQGPQFIFQYYEEEERQRGNFPDRFSGHQFPNYSSELNVNALLLGDSALYLCASSLRAGEQFFGPGTRLTVL.

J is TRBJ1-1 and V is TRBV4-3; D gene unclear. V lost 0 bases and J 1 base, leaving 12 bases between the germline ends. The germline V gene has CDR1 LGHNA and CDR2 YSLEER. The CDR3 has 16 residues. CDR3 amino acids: CASSQDKPSENTEAFF. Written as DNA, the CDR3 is TGCGCCAGCAGCCAAGATAAACCGAGCGAGAACACTGAAGCTTTCTTT.

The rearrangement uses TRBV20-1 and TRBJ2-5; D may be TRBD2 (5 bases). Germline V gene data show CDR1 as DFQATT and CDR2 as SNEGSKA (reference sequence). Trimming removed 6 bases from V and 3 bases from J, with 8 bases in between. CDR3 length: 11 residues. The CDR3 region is CSARAEETQYF. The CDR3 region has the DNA TGCAGTGCCCGAGCGGAAGAGACCCAGTACTTC.

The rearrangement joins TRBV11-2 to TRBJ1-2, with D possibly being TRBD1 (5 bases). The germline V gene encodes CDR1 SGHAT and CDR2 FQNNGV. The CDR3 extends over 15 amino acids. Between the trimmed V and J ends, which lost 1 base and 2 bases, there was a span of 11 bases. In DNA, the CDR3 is TGTGCCAGCAGCTTAGCGGCAGGGTGGAACTATGGCTACACCTTC. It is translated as CASSLAAGWNYGYTF.

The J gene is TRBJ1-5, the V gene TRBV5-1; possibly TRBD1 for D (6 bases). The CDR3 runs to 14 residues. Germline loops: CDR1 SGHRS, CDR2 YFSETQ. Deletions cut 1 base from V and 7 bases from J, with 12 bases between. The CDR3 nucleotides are TGCGCCAGCAGCTTGAGTGGGGGGGCCCAGCCCCAGCATTTT. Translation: CASSLSGGAQPQHF.

The chain's CDR3 is CASSSYIHGYTF. CDR3 DNA sequence: TGTGCCAGCAGCAGTTACATCCATGGCTACACCTTC. The rearrangement links TRBV21-1 to TRBJ1-2; the table assigns TRBD1, which was not confirmed against the DNA. TRBV21-1 is annotated as a pseudogene. There are 12 residues in the CDR3.

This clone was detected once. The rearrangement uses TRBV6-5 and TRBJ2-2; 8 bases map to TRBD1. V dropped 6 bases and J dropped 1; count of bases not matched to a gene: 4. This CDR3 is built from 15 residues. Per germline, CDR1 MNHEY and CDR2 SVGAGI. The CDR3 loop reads CASSQQGVNTGELFF. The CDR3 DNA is TGTGCCAGCAGCCAACAGGGGGTGAACACCGGGGAGCTGTTTTTT.

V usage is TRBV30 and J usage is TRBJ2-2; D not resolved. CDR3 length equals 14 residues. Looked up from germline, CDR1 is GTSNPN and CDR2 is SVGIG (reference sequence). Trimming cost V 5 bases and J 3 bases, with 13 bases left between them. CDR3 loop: CAWRINSYTGELFF. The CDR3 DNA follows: TGTGCCTGGCGAATCAACAGCTACACCGGGGAGCTGTTTTTT.

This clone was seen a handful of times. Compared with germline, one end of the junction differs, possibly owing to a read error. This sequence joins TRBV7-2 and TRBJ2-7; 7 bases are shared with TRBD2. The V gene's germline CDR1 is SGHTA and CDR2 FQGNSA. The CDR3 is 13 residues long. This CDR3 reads CASSRSWGGPSNF. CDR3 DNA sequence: TGTGCCAGCAGCCGATCTTGGGGAGGGCCGTCAAACTTC.

In nucleotides, the CDR3 is TGTGCCAGCAGCTTGGGACAGGGTCCCACCGCGTACGAGCAGTACTTC. Translating it yields CASSLGQGPTAYEQYF. This chain links TRBV7-2 with TRBJ2-7, with 9 positions matching TRBD1. Germline V gene data show CDR1 as SGHTA and CDR2 as FQGNSA. V lost 3 bases, J lost 4 bases, and 10 bases stayed unmatched. The CDR3 totals 16 residues.

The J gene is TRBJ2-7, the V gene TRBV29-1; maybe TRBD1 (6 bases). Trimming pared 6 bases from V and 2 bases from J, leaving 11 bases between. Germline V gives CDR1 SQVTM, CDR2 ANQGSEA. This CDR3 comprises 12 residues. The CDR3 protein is CSVRDIAYEQYF. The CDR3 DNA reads TGCAGCGTCCGGGACATCGCCTACGAGCAGTACTTC.

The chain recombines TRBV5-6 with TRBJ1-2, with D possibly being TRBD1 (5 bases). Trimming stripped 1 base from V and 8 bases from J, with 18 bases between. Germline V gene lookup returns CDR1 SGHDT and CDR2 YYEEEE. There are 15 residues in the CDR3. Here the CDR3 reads CASSLQGTGGDGYTF. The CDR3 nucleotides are TGTGCCAGCAGCTTGCAGGGAACAGGCGGGGACGGCTACACCTTC.

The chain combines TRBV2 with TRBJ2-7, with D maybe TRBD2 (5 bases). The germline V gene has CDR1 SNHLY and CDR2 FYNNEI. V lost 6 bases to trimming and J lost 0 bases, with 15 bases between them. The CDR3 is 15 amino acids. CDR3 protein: CASSRGSSFSYEQYF. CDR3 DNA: TGTGCCAGCAGCCGCGGGTCGTCCTTCTCCTACGAGCAGTACTTC.

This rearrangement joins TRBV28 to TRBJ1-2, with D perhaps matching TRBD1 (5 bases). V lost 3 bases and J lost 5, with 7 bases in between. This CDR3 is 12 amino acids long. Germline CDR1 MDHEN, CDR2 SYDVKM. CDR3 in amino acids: CASSFKGYGYTF. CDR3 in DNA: TGTGCCAGCAGTTTCAAGGGGTATGGCTACACCTTC.

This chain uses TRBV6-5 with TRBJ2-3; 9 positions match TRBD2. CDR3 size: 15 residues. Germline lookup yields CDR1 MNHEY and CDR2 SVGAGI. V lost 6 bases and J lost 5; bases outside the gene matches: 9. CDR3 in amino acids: CASSHDGLALDTQYF. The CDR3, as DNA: TGTGCCAGCAGCCACGACGGACTAGCGTTAGATACGCAGTATTTT.

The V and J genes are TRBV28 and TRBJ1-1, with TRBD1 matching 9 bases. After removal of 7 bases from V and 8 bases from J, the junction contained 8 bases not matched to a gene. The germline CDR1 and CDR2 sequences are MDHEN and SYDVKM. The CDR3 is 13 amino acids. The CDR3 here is CASTGTGQLEAFF. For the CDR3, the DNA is TGTGCCAGCACCGGGACAGGGCAGTTGGAAGCTTTCTTT.

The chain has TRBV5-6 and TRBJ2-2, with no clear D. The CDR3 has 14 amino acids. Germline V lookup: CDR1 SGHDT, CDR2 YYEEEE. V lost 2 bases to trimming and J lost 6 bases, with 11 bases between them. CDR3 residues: CASSFSDRAGELFF. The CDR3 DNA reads TGTGCCAGCAGCTTCTCGGACCGGGCCGGGGAGCTGTTTTTT.

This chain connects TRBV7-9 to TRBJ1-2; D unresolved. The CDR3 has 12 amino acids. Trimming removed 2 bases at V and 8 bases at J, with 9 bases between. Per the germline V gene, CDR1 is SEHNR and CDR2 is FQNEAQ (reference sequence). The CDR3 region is CASSLNGGGYTF. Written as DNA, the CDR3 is TGTGCCAGCAGCTTAAATGGCGGGGGCTACACCTTC.

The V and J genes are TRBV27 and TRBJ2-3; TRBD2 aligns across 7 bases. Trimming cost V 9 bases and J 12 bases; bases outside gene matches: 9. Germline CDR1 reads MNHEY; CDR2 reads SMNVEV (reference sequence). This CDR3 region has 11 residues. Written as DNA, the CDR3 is TGTGCCAGTAGCCTGGGGGGGAGTCAGTATTTT. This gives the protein CASSLGGSQYF.